A selection of T cell receptor beta chains follows, all from one sample in a study of blood T cell repertoires in COVID-19. Some clones are missing from TCRdb's copy, which holds only in-frame ones; the method was immunoSEQ multiplex PCR. Of 270,000 or so clones in the sample, around 86% were seen once. Source material: PBMCs or T cells enriched from blood (not recorded which). The origin of the receptors is a woman between 18 and 30 years old who had recovered from COVID-19. Both conserved end residues are part of each CDR3. Each record gives: V gene, J gene, D gene, clone size, CDR3 DNA, CDR3 protein. A D gene is named only where the DNA matches it firmly. The size field is filled for only some rows; it gives once, few, many or a size class.

v_gene: TRBV28; j_gene: TRBJ1-2; d_gene: -; abundance: -; CDR3nt: TGTGCCGTGGGGCGAGTGCAGACCCTCTATGGCTACACCTTC; CDR3aa: CAVGRVQTLYGYTF
v_gene: TRBV2; j_gene: TRBJ2-7; d_gene: TRBD2; abundance: once; CDR3nt: TGTGCCAGCCTTAGGCGGGAGAGGTACGAGCAGTACTTC; CDR3aa: CASLRRERYEQYF
v_gene: TRBV4-1; j_gene: TRBJ1-6; d_gene: -; abundance: few; CDR3nt: TGCGCCAGCAGCCAAGATGAAAGGGGGTCCTATAATTCACCCCTCCACTTT; CDR3aa: CASSQDERGSYNSPLHF
v_gene: TRBV30; j_gene: TRBJ2-1; d_gene: TRBD2; abundance: -; CDR3nt: TGTGCCTCGAGAACCAGGACTAGCGGGGGGGCGGGAGAGCAGTTCTTC; CDR3aa: CASRTRTSGGAGEQFF
v_gene: TRBV28; j_gene: TRBJ2-2; d_gene: TRBD1; abundance: -; CDR3nt: TGTGCCAGCACTCTTTTGGGGGGACAGGGGGCGAAAACCGGGGAGCTGTTTTTT; CDR3aa: CASTLLGGQGAKTGELFF
v_gene: TRBV6-5; j_gene: TRBJ2-2; d_gene: -; abundance: -; CDR3nt: TGTGCCAGCAGGGCGAACAGGGCCCACACCGGGGAGCTGTTTTTT; CDR3aa: CASRANRAHTGELFF
v_gene: TRBV5-1; j_gene: TRBJ1-4; d_gene: TRBD1; abundance: -; CDR3nt: TGCGCCAGCAGCTTAGACAGGGGCGGAAATGAAAAACTGTTTTTT; CDR3aa: CASSLDRGGNEKLFF
v_gene: TRBV5-3; j_gene: TRBJ1-2; d_gene: -; abundance: once; CDR3nt: TGTGCCAGAAGCACCGGGAGCTATGGCTACACCTTC; CDR3aa: CARSTGSYGYTF
v_gene: TRBV29-1; j_gene: TRBJ1-5; d_gene: TRBD1; abundance: -; CDR3nt: TGCAGCGCCGGACAGGGTGTTAATCAGCCCCAGCATTTT; CDR3aa: CSAGQGVNQPQHF
v_gene: TRBV5-6; j_gene: TRBJ1-4; d_gene: TRBD1; abundance: -; CDR3nt: TGTGCCAGCAGCACCGGGACAGCCTTTCAAAATGAAAAACTGTTTTTT; CDR3aa: CASSTGTAFQNEKLFF
v_gene: TRBV28; j_gene: TRBJ1-2; d_gene: -; abundance: -; CDR3nt: TGTGCCAGCAGTCTATATCCGGTGAGGAACTATGGCTACACCTTC; CDR3aa: CASSLYPVRNYGYTF
v_gene: TRBV15; j_gene: TRBJ2-5; d_gene: TRBD1; abundance: -; CDR3nt: TGTGCCACCAGCAGAGTTTTAGATTCGGGACAGGGGGTAAAGGAAGAGACCCAGTACTTC; CDR3aa: CATSRVLDSGQGVKEETQYF
v_gene: TRBV14; j_gene: TRBJ1-3; d_gene: TRBD1; abundance: once; CDR3nt: TGTGCCAGCAGCCAAGAACAGGGGGCGCTTGGAAACACCATATATTTT; CDR3aa: CASSQEQGALGNTIYF
v_gene: TRBV30; j_gene: TRBJ1-2; d_gene: TRBD1; abundance: -; CDR3nt: TGTGCCTGGAGTGCCGACAGGGGTGACTATGGCTACACCTTC; CDR3aa: CAWSADRGDYGYTF
v_gene: TRBV21-1; j_gene: TRBJ2-1; d_gene: -; abundance: few; CDR3nt: TGTGCCAGATCTAAGCGGGAGGGCCCCCACAATGAGCAGTTCTTC; CDR3aa: CARSKREGPHNEQFF
v_gene: TRBV18; j_gene: TRBJ1-1; d_gene: -; abundance: -; CDR3nt: TGTGCCAGCTCCCGCCTAGGGGACACTGAAGCTTTCTTT; CDR3aa: CASSRLGDTEAFF
v_gene: TRBV21-1; j_gene: TRBJ1-1; d_gene: -; abundance: -; CDR3nt: TGTGCCAGCAGCGGGGGCCAGGGGGCGCCTGACACTGAAGCTTTCTTT; CDR3aa: CASSGGQGAPDTEAFF
v_gene: TRBV10-2; j_gene: TRBJ1-5; d_gene: TRBD1; abundance: -; CDR3nt: TGCGCCAGCCGGGACAGGGGCAATCAGCCCCAGCATTTT; CDR3aa: CASRDRGNQPQHF
v_gene: TRBV5-1; j_gene: TRBJ2-1; d_gene: -; abundance: once; CDR3nt: TGCGCCAGCAGCTTCGTTCAGGGTGGTGAGCAGTTCTTC; CDR3aa: CASSFVQGGEQFF
v_gene: TRBV5-6; j_gene: TRBJ2-2; d_gene: -; abundance: -; CDR3nt: TGTGCCAGCAGCTTGGATGTGGCCCCCGGGGAGCTGTTTTTT; CDR3aa: CASSLDVAPGELFF
v_gene: TRBV30; j_gene: TRBJ1-1; d_gene: TRBD1; abundance: -; CDR3nt: TGTGCCTGGAACAGGGGGCTGAACACTGAAGCTTTCTTT; CDR3aa: CAWNRGLNTEAFF
v_gene: TRBV30; j_gene: TRBJ1-1; d_gene: TRBD1; abundance: -; CDR3nt: TGTGCCTGGAGCGCTGGGACAGGTGAAGCTTTCTTT; CDR3aa: CAWSAGTGEAFF
v_gene: TRBV21-1; j_gene: TRBJ1-5; d_gene: -; abundance: -; CDR3nt: TGTGCCAGCAGCTCGCGACAGGGGGCTGATCAGCCCCAGCATTTT; CDR3aa: CASSSRQGADQPQHF
v_gene: TRBV7-9; j_gene: TRBJ1-3; d_gene: -; abundance: -; CDR3nt: TGTGCCAGCAGCTCCCCTATGGCAGGGGCAGGAAACACCATATATTTT; CDR3aa: CASSSPMAGAGNTIYF
v_gene: TRBV10-2; j_gene: TRBJ2-2; d_gene: -; abundance: -; CDR3nt: TGCGCCAGCAGTGAGTCTGGGGGGGCGGGCACCGGGGAGCTGTTTTTT; CDR3aa: CASSESGGAGTGELFF
v_gene: TRBV6-1; j_gene: TRBJ2-6; d_gene: -; abundance: -; CDR3nt: TGTGCCAGCAGTGAAGGTAGCGCCTACTCTGGGGCCAACGTCCTGACTTTC; CDR3aa: CASSEGSAYSGANVLTF
v_gene: TRBV7-9; j_gene: TRBJ2-3; d_gene: TRBD1; abundance: -; CDR3nt: TGTGCCAGCAGCCCAAAAACAGGGGACAGCACAGATACGCAGTATTTT; CDR3aa: CASSPKTGDSTDTQYF
v_gene: TRBV7-2; j_gene: TRBJ2-3; d_gene: -; abundance: -; CDR3nt: TGTGCCAGCAGCTATGGGACTCCCGTCACAGATACGCAGTATTTT; CDR3aa: CASSYGTPVTDTQYF
v_gene: TRBV28; j_gene: TRBJ2-1; d_gene: TRBD2; abundance: -; CDR3nt: TGTGCCAGCAGCCGGGAGCTGCTTCCGGGGGGGCGAGCGCCGGGGCAGTTCTTC; CDR3aa: CASSRELLPGGRAPGQFF
v_gene: TRBV6-5; j_gene: TRBJ1-2; d_gene: TRBD1; abundance: -; CDR3nt: TGTGCCAGCACCCAGCAAGAGGGGGCGGGCTATGGCTACACCTTC; CDR3aa: CASTQQEGAGYGYTF
v_gene: TRBV19; j_gene: TRBJ1-1; d_gene: -; abundance: -; CDR3nt: TGTGCCTCCACAACGGAGACTGAAGCTTTCTTT; CDR3aa: CASTTETEAFF
v_gene: TRBV25-1; j_gene: TRBJ1-6; d_gene: TRBD1; abundance: -; CDR3nt: TGTGCCAGCAGTGATTTGGCGGGACAGGGACATAATTCACCCCTCCACTTT; CDR3aa: CASSDLAGQGHNSPLHF
v_gene: TRBV3-1/TRBV3-2; j_gene: TRBJ2-4; d_gene: TRBD1; abundance: -; CDR3nt: TGTGCCAGCAGCCAAAATCCGACAGGGGGCCAAAACATTCAGTACTTC; CDR3aa: CASSQNPTGGQNIQYF
v_gene: TRBV30; j_gene: TRBJ2-3; d_gene: -; abundance: -; CDR3nt: TGTGCCTGGACCCCCCCGGGACTTCCAACAGATACGCAGTATTTT; CDR3aa: CAWTPPGLPTDTQYF
v_gene: TRBV15; j_gene: TRBJ2-1; d_gene: -; abundance: -; CDR3nt: TGTGCCACCAGCAGACAAGCTCTAGGAACCTACAATGAGCAGTTCTTC; CDR3aa: CATSRQALGTYNEQFF
v_gene: TRBV6-1; j_gene: TRBJ1-1; d_gene: -; abundance: -; CDR3nt: TGTGCCAGCAGTGAACAGGTTGGGAGCACTGAAGCTTTCTTT; CDR3aa: CASSEQVGSTEAFF
v_gene: TRBV7-9; j_gene: TRBJ2-7; d_gene: TRBD2; abundance: -; CDR3nt: TGTGCCAGCAGCCCGATGGCGGGAGTTCACTACGAGCAGTACTTC; CDR3aa: CASSPMAGVHYEQYF
v_gene: TRBV5-4; j_gene: TRBJ2-5; d_gene: -; abundance: -; CDR3nt: TGTGCCAGCAGCTTGGGGGCAGGGCAAGAGACCCAGTACTTC; CDR3aa: CASSLGAGQETQYF
v_gene: TRBV7-6; j_gene: TRBJ1-3; d_gene: TRBD1; abundance: -; CDR3nt: TGTGCCAGCAGCTTAGACCCTACAGGGGGCCCCCCTGTTAGCACCATATATTTT; CDR3aa: CASSLDPTGGPPVSTIYF
v_gene: TRBV21-1; j_gene: TRBJ1-4; d_gene: -; abundance: -; CDR3nt: TGTGCCAGCAGCTTAATGACAGGGAGAAAAGAAAAACTGTTTTTT; CDR3aa: CASSLMTGRKEKLFF
v_gene: TRBV6-2/TRBV6-3; j_gene: TRBJ2-7; d_gene: TRBD1; abundance: -; CDR3nt: TGTGCCAGCAGCCCAGGAGAAGGGACAGGGGGGCAGTACGAGCAGTACTTC; CDR3aa: CASSPGEGTGGQYEQYF
v_gene: TRBV4-1; j_gene: TRBJ2-2; d_gene: -; abundance: once; CDR3nt: TGCGCCAGCAGCCAAACCGAACAGGGTCAGTACACCGGGGAGCTGTTTTTT; CDR3aa: CASSQTEQGQYTGELFF
v_gene: TRBV18; j_gene: TRBJ2-7; d_gene: TRBD1; abundance: -; CDR3nt: TGTGCCAGCTCACGGGGACAGGGGGCTGGGGAGCAGTACTTC; CDR3aa: CASSRGQGAGEQYF
v_gene: TRBV7-2; j_gene: TRBJ2-3; d_gene: TRBD2; abundance: -; CDR3nt: TGTGCCAGCAGCCGGGACCCTAGCGGGAATACAGATACGCAGTATTTT; CDR3aa: CASSRDPSGNTDTQYF
v_gene: TRBV19; j_gene: TRBJ2-3; d_gene: TRBD2; abundance: -; CDR3nt: TGTGCCAGTGGCACGGGGGGAGGAAATACGCAGTATTTT; CDR3aa: CASGTGGGNTQYF
v_gene: TRBV5-1; j_gene: TRBJ2-5; d_gene: TRBD2; abundance: -; CDR3nt: TGCGCCAGCAGCCCGTGGACTAGCGGGCCGGGAGAGACCCAGTACTTC; CDR3aa: CASSPWTSGPGETQYF
v_gene: TRBV19; j_gene: TRBJ1-5; d_gene: -; abundance: -; CDR3nt: TGTGCCAGTAGCAGTACCCGCAGGGGCGGTCAGCCCCAGCATTTT; CDR3aa: CASSSTRRGGQPQHF
v_gene: TRBV6-6; j_gene: TRBJ1-6; d_gene: TRBD1; abundance: -; CDR3nt: TGTGCCAGCAGTTACTCGGGGGGACAGGGGATCTCACCCCTCCACTTT; CDR3aa: CASSYSGGQGISPLHF
v_gene: TRBV7-8; j_gene: TRBJ2-1; d_gene: -; abundance: -; CDR3nt: TGTGCCAGCAGCTTTTACAGGGGGGGGCTTAATGAGCAGTTCTTC; CDR3aa: CASSFYRGGLNEQFF
v_gene: TRBV7-8; j_gene: TRBJ1-1; d_gene: -; abundance: -; CDR3nt: TGTGCCAGCAGCCGTCAATCGGGTACTGAAGCTTTCTTT; CDR3aa: CASSRQSGTEAFF
v_gene: TRBV20-1; j_gene: TRBJ1-6; d_gene: -; abundance: -; CDR3nt: TGCAGTGCTAGTTTGAGCGACGGAAAAAATTCACCCCTCCACTTT; CDR3aa: CSASLSDGKNSPLHF
v_gene: TRBV9; j_gene: TRBJ2-7; d_gene: -; abundance: -; CDR3nt: TGTGCCAGCAGCGAAGTAGGGAGAATCTACGAGCAGTACTTC; CDR3aa: CASSEVGRIYEQYF
v_gene: TRBV19; j_gene: TRBJ1-3; d_gene: -; abundance: -; CDR3nt: TGTGCCAGTAAGGGAGGCAGCTCTGGAAACACCATATATTTT; CDR3aa: CASKGGSSGNTIYF
v_gene: TRBV10-2; j_gene: TRBJ2-3; d_gene: TRBD2; abundance: -; CDR3nt: TGCGCCAGCAGTGAAGAACTAGCGGGAGCGGTTGGCACAGATACGCAGTATTTT; CDR3aa: CASSEELAGAVGTDTQYF
v_gene: TRBV19; j_gene: TRBJ1-1; d_gene: -; abundance: -; CDR3nt: TGTGCCAGTAGTGTACTGACAGCCATGAACACTGAAGCTTTCTTT; CDR3aa: CASSVLTAMNTEAFF
v_gene: TRBV7-3; j_gene: TRBJ1-1; d_gene: -; abundance: -; CDR3nt: TGTGCCAGCAGCTTGGGGGCCGCGAACACTGAAGCTTTCTTT; CDR3aa: CASSLGAANTEAFF
v_gene: TRBV7-9; j_gene: TRBJ2-3; d_gene: TRBD1; abundance: -; CDR3nt: TGTGCCAGCGGCAGACAGGGGTACACAGATACGCAGTATTTT; CDR3aa: CASGRQGYTDTQYF
v_gene: TRBV27; j_gene: TRBJ1-5; d_gene: -; abundance: -; CDR3nt: TGTGCCAGCAGTTTACTCCCCCCGAGCAATCAGCCCCAGCATTTT; CDR3aa: CASSLLPPSNQPQHF
v_gene: TRBV6-7; j_gene: TRBJ2-2; d_gene: TRBD2; abundance: -; CDR3nt: TGTGCCAGCAGTTATCATAGCGGGACTGCCGGGGAGCTGTTTTTT; CDR3aa: CASSYHSGTAGELFF
v_gene: TRBV27; j_gene: TRBJ2-5; d_gene: -; abundance: once; CDR3nt: TGTGCCAGCAGTTTCCGGGGAACCCAAGAGACCCAGTACTTC; CDR3aa: CASSFRGTQETQYF